This TCR beta chain comes out of a study of OX40 agonist ivuxolimab in advanced cancers. Across the whole study: Ivuxolimab was administered intravenously to patients at 0.01 to 10 mg/kg every 2 weeks. Study-level results: Expanded clones were, on average, more numerous in CD8+ T cells than in CD4+. Individuals who were partial responders at 0.1-3.0 mg/kg had clonal expansion that ranked among the lowest.

This clone was counted between two and nine times. Its antigen is not known. Profiled with immunoSEQ multiplex PCR; TCRdb holds only in-frame clones, not every one. Among about 84,000 clones, 89% were seen once, and the ten largest hold about 0.2%. Blood was sampled at baseline, cycle 4 day 1, and cycle 7 day 1. V was trimmed by 2 bases and J by 6 bases, leaving 14 bases between them. The CDR3 spans 14 residues. Germline V gene data show CDR1 as SGHTA and CDR2 as FQGTGA. The chain uses TRBV7-3 and TRBJ2-7; D is perhaps TRBD2 (5 bases). This TCR was recovered from an adult with an advanced solid tumor such as melanoma, head and neck, liver or kidney cancer. The sample consisted of CD4+ or CD8+ T cells sorted from blood, taken in a trial of the OX40 agonist ivuxolimab. The CDR3, as DNA: TGTGCCAGCAGCTTAGAACCTATAAGCGGCGAGCAGTACTTC. It translates to CASSLEPISGEQYF.